This TCR beta chain was sequenced in a study of graft-versus-host responses after intestinal transplantation. As for this clone: Antigen unknown.

Germline CDR1 reads SEHNR; CDR2 reads FQNEAQ (reference sequence). V lost 8 bases and J lost 2, with 15 bases in between. The length of the CDR3 is 15 residues. Clones were read by immunoSEQ multiplex PCR, and TCRdb kept only the in-frame ones, dropping some. This repertoire shows approximately 16,000 clones, approximately 70% found once; its top ten account for over 20%. Points from the study as a whole: There was an association between peak levels of circulating GvH clones and early post-transplant HvG declines.

Lymphocytes (intraepithelial and lamina propria) were released by processing the graft tissue. The TCR was taken from a human patient who received an intestinal transplant, so some T cells may come from the graft donor. The chain joins TRBV7-9 to TRBJ2-2; D possibly corresponds to TRBD1 (6 bases). Sequences were derived from ileum tissue, sampled approximately 690 days after intestinal transplantation. The CDR3 protein is CASGKGGSNTGELFF. CDR3 sequence (DNA): TGTGCCAGCGGGAAAGGGGGTTCTAACACCGGGGAGCTGTTTTTT.